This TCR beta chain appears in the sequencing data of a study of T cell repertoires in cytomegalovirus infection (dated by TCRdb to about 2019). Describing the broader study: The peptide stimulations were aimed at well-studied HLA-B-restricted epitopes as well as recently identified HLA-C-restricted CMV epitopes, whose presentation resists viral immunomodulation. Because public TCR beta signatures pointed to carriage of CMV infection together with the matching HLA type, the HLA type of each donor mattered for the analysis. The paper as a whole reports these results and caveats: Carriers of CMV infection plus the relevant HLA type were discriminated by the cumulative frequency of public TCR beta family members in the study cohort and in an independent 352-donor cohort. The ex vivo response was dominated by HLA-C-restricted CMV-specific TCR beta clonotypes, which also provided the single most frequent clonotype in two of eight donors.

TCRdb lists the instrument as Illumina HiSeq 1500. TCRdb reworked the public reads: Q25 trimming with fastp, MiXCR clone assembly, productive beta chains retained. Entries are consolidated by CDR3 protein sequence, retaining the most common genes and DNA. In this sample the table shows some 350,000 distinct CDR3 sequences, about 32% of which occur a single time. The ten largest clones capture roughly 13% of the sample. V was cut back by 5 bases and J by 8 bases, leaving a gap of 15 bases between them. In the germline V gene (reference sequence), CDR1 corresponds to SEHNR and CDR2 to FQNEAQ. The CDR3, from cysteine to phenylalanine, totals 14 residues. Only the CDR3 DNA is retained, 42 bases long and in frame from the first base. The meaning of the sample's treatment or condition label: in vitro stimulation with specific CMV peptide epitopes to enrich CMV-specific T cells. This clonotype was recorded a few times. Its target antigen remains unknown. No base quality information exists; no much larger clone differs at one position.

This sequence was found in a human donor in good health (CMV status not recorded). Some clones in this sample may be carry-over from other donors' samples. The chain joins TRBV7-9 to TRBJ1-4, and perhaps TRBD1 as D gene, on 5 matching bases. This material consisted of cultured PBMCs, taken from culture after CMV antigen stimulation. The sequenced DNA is TGTGCCAGCAGCCAAACGGCGAGGGACGAAAAACTGTTTTTT. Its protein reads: CASSQTARDEKLFF. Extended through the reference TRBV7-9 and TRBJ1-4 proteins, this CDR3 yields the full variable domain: DTGVSQNPRHKITKRGQNVTFRCDPISEHNRLYWYRQTLGQGPEFLTYFQNEAQLEKSRLLSDRFSAERPKGSFSTLEIQRTEQGDSAMYLCASSQTARDEKLFFGSGTQLSVL.